The rows below give T cell receptor beta chains drawn from one sample of a study of blood T cell repertoires in COVID-19. Libraries were prepared by immunoSEQ multiplex PCR; TCRdb keeps only in-frame clonotypes and omits some of them. Here the sample spans around 300,000 clones, 80% to 90% being singletons. The sample comprised PBMCs or T cells enriched from blood (not recorded which). Every receptor here comes from a woman between 18 and 30 years old who had recovered from COVID-19. Both conserved end residues are part of each CDR3. The order of the fields is V gene, J gene, clone size, D gene, CDR3 protein, CDR3 DNA. A D gene is named only where the DNA matches it firmly. A clone size is listed for some rows: how often the clone was seen (once, few, many), or a class if it is expanded.

v_gene: TRBV19
j_gene: TRBJ1-5
abundance: once
d_gene: -
CDR3aa: CASTQGGNQPQHF
CDR3nt: TGTGCCAGCACACAGGGTGGCAATCAGCCCCAGCATTTT

v_gene: TRBV25-1
j_gene: TRBJ2-3
abundance: -
d_gene: TRBD2
CDR3aa: CASSASGTRYF
CDR3nt: TGTGCCAGCAGTGCCTCCGGGACTAGATATTTT

v_gene: TRBV28
j_gene: TRBJ2-7
abundance: -
d_gene: -
CDR3aa: CASSQVDRYSYEQYF
CDR3nt: TGTGCCAGCAGTCAGGTCGACAGGTACTCCTACGAGCAGTACTTC

v_gene: TRBV3-1/TRBV3-2
j_gene: TRBJ2-7
abundance: -
d_gene: -
CDR3aa: CASSLGRGTYEQYF
CDR3nt: TGTGCCAGCAGTCTCGGACGGGGAACCTACGAGCAGTACTTC

v_gene: TRBV7-8
j_gene: TRBJ2-1
abundance: -
d_gene: TRBD2
CDR3aa: CASSLSGGAINEQFF
CDR3nt: TGTGCCAGCAGCCTTAGCGGGGGGGCAATCAATGAGCAGTTCTTC

v_gene: TRBV9
j_gene: TRBJ2-3
abundance: -
d_gene: -
CDR3aa: CASSPRGGFYTDTQYF
CDR3nt: TGTGCCAGCAGCCCAAGAGGAGGATTTTACACAGATACGCAGTATTTT

v_gene: TRBV9
j_gene: TRBJ2-7
abundance: -
d_gene: TRBD1
CDR3aa: CASSSPVEGQGYEQYF
CDR3nt: TGTGCCAGCAGCTCCCCAGTCGAGGGACAGGGTTACGAGCAGTACTTC

v_gene: TRBV28
j_gene: TRBJ2-1
abundance: -
d_gene: -
CDR3aa: CASSPGYNEQFF
CDR3nt: TGTGCCAGCAGTCCGGGCTACAATGAGCAGTTCTTC

v_gene: TRBV24-1
j_gene: TRBJ1-3
abundance: -
d_gene: TRBD1
CDR3aa: CATSDLRWDREVYTIYF
CDR3nt: TGTGCCACCAGTGATTTGCGATGGGACAGGGAGGTATACACCATATATTTT

v_gene: TRBV5-1
j_gene: TRBJ2-5
abundance: -
d_gene: -
CDR3aa: CASNWAGYQETQYF
CDR3nt: TGCGCCAGCAACTGGGCGGGATACCAAGAGACCCAGTACTTC

v_gene: TRBV4-1
j_gene: TRBJ2-5
abundance: -
d_gene: TRBD1
CDR3aa: CASSQGGGQGAPYTQYF
CDR3nt: TGCGCCAGCAGCCAAGGGGGCGGACAGGGTGCGCCGTATACCCAGTACTTC

v_gene: TRBV19
j_gene: TRBJ1-2
abundance: -
d_gene: TRBD1
CDR3aa: CASLRTGTGKDYGYTF
CDR3nt: TGTGCCAGTTTACGAACCGGGACAGGAAAGGATTATGGCTACACCTTC

v_gene: TRBV5-1
j_gene: TRBJ1-1
abundance: -
d_gene: TRBD1
CDR3aa: CASSRGQGSTEAFF
CDR3nt: TGCGCCAGCAGCAGGGGACAGGGAAGTACTGAAGCTTTCTTT

v_gene: TRBV7-8
j_gene: TRBJ2-1
abundance: -
d_gene: TRBD1
CDR3aa: CASSTSGGEQFF
CDR3nt: TGTGCCAGCAGCACATCAGGGGGAGAGCAGTTCTTC

v_gene: TRBV18
j_gene: TRBJ1-5
abundance: -
d_gene: -
CDR3aa: CASSPRQNIQPQHF
CDR3nt: TGTGCCAGCTCACCTCGACAGAATATACAGCCCCAGCATTTT

v_gene: TRBV4-1
j_gene: TRBJ2-6
abundance: -
d_gene: -
CDR3aa: CASSPQALTPHSGANVLTF
CDR3nt: TGCGCCAGCAGCCCACAGGCCCTTACCCCGCATTCTGGGGCCAACGTCCTGACTTTC

v_gene: TRBV9
j_gene: TRBJ2-6
abundance: -
d_gene: -
CDR3aa: CASSAAGASGANVLTF
CDR3nt: TGTGCCAGCAGCGCCGCAGGGGCCTCTGGGGCCAACGTCCTGACTTTC

v_gene: TRBV5-4
j_gene: TRBJ2-1
abundance: -
d_gene: TRBD2
CDR3aa: CASSPGLAGLGAYNEQFF
CDR3nt: TGTGCCAGCAGCCCGGGACTAGCGGGGTTGGGGGCCTACAATGAGCAGTTCTTC

v_gene: TRBV2
j_gene: TRBJ1-5
abundance: -
d_gene: -
CDR3aa: CASSRRVNQPQHF
CDR3nt: TGTGCCAGCAGTAGGAGAGTAAATCAGCCCCAGCATTTT

v_gene: TRBV19
j_gene: TRBJ1-3
abundance: -
d_gene: TRBD1
CDR3aa: CASSLHRGSSGNTIYF
CDR3nt: TGTGCCAGTAGTCTCCACAGGGGTTCCTCTGGAAACACCATATATTTT

v_gene: TRBV30
j_gene: TRBJ2-3
abundance: -
d_gene: -
CDR3aa: CAWSVFANTQYF
CDR3nt: TGTGCCTGGAGTGTCTTCGCTAATACGCAGTATTTT

v_gene: TRBV12-3/TRBV12-4
j_gene: TRBJ2-1
abundance: -
d_gene: -
CDR3aa: CAIPEGGNNEQFF
CDR3nt: TGTGCCATCCCAGAAGGGGGAAACAATGAGCAGTTCTTC

v_gene: TRBV27
j_gene: TRBJ2-7
abundance: -
d_gene: TRBD1
CDR3aa: CASSVTTGVEIYEQYF
CDR3nt: TGTGCCAGCAGTGTAACGACAGGGGTAGAGATCTACGAGCAGTACTTC

v_gene: TRBV30
j_gene: TRBJ2-1
abundance: -
d_gene: -
CDR3aa: CAWSVRQNLPNEQFF
CDR3nt: TGTGCCTGGAGTGTCAGGCAGAACCTACCGAATGAGCAGTTCTTC

v_gene: TRBV5-4
j_gene: TRBJ1-2
abundance: many
d_gene: -
CDR3aa: CASSLEQQLNYGYTF
CDR3nt: TGTGCCAGCAGCTTGGAACAGCAGCTTAACTATGGCTACACCTTC

v_gene: TRBV7-6
j_gene: TRBJ2-7
abundance: -
d_gene: TRBD2
CDR3aa: CASSSQRGAGEQYF
CDR3nt: TGTGCCAGCAGCTCCCAGCGGGGCGCGGGCGAGCAGTACTTC

v_gene: TRBV28
j_gene: TRBJ2-3
abundance: -
d_gene: TRBD2
CDR3aa: CASHAAGASTDTQYF
CDR3nt: TGTGCCAGCCATGCAGCGGGGGCCAGCACAGATACGCAGTATTTT

v_gene: TRBV5-1
j_gene: TRBJ1-4
abundance: -
d_gene: -
CDR3aa: CASSLGPGVGEKLFF
CDR3nt: TGCGCCAGCAGCTTGGGGCCGGGTGTGGGTGAAAAACTGTTTTTT

v_gene: TRBV10-3
j_gene: TRBJ2-5
abundance: once
d_gene: -
CDR3aa: CAIKVFPYLEGQETQYF
CDR3nt: TGTGCCATCAAGGTGTTTCCCTATCTTGAGGGCCAAGAGACCCAGTACTTC

v_gene: TRBV5-1
j_gene: TRBJ1-1
abundance: -
d_gene: -
CDR3aa: CASSWGWGLLNTEAFF
CDR3nt: TGCGCCAGCAGCTGGGGGTGGGGGCTCCTGAACACTGAAGCTTTCTTT

v_gene: TRBV27
j_gene: TRBJ2-2
abundance: once
d_gene: -
CDR3aa: CASSPAGQNTGELFF
CDR3nt: TGTGCCAGCAGCCCAGCAGGGCAGAACACCGGGGAGCTGTTTTTT

v_gene: TRBV10-3
j_gene: TRBJ1-1
abundance: -
d_gene: TRBD1
CDR3aa: CAISGDRGVNTEAFF
CDR3nt: TGTGCCATCAGTGGGGACAGGGGGGTGAACACTGAAGCTTTCTTT

v_gene: TRBV19
j_gene: TRBJ1-2
abundance: -
d_gene: -
CDR3aa: CASTTGTHATSFYGYTF
CDR3nt: TGTGCCAGTACCACGGGGACACACGCTACTTCTTTCTATGGCTACACCTTC

v_gene: TRBV10-3
j_gene: TRBJ2-1
abundance: -
d_gene: TRBD1
CDR3aa: CAISDRDRGVDEQFF
CDR3nt: TGTGCCATCAGTGACCGAGACAGGGGGGTGGATGAGCAGTTCTTC

v_gene: TRBV10-1
j_gene: TRBJ2-1
abundance: -
d_gene: TRBD2
CDR3aa: CASSESSGGRQIF
CDR3nt: TGCGCCAGCAGTGAGTCTTCGGGAGGCCGGCAGATCTTC

v_gene: TRBV27
j_gene: TRBJ1-2
abundance: -
d_gene: -
CDR3aa: CASSLSSYGYTF
CDR3nt: TGTGCCAGCAGTTTATCCAGCTATGGCTACACCTTC

v_gene: TRBV19
j_gene: TRBJ2-1
abundance: -
d_gene: TRBD1
CDR3aa: CASSRSTGGHEQFF
CDR3nt: TGTGCCAGTAGTAGGTCGACAGGGGGCCATGAGCAGTTCTTC

v_gene: TRBV7-9
j_gene: TRBJ1-2
abundance: -
d_gene: -
CDR3aa: CASSLGLADGYTF
CDR3nt: TGTGCCAGCAGCTTAGGTTTGGCGGATGGCTACACCTTC